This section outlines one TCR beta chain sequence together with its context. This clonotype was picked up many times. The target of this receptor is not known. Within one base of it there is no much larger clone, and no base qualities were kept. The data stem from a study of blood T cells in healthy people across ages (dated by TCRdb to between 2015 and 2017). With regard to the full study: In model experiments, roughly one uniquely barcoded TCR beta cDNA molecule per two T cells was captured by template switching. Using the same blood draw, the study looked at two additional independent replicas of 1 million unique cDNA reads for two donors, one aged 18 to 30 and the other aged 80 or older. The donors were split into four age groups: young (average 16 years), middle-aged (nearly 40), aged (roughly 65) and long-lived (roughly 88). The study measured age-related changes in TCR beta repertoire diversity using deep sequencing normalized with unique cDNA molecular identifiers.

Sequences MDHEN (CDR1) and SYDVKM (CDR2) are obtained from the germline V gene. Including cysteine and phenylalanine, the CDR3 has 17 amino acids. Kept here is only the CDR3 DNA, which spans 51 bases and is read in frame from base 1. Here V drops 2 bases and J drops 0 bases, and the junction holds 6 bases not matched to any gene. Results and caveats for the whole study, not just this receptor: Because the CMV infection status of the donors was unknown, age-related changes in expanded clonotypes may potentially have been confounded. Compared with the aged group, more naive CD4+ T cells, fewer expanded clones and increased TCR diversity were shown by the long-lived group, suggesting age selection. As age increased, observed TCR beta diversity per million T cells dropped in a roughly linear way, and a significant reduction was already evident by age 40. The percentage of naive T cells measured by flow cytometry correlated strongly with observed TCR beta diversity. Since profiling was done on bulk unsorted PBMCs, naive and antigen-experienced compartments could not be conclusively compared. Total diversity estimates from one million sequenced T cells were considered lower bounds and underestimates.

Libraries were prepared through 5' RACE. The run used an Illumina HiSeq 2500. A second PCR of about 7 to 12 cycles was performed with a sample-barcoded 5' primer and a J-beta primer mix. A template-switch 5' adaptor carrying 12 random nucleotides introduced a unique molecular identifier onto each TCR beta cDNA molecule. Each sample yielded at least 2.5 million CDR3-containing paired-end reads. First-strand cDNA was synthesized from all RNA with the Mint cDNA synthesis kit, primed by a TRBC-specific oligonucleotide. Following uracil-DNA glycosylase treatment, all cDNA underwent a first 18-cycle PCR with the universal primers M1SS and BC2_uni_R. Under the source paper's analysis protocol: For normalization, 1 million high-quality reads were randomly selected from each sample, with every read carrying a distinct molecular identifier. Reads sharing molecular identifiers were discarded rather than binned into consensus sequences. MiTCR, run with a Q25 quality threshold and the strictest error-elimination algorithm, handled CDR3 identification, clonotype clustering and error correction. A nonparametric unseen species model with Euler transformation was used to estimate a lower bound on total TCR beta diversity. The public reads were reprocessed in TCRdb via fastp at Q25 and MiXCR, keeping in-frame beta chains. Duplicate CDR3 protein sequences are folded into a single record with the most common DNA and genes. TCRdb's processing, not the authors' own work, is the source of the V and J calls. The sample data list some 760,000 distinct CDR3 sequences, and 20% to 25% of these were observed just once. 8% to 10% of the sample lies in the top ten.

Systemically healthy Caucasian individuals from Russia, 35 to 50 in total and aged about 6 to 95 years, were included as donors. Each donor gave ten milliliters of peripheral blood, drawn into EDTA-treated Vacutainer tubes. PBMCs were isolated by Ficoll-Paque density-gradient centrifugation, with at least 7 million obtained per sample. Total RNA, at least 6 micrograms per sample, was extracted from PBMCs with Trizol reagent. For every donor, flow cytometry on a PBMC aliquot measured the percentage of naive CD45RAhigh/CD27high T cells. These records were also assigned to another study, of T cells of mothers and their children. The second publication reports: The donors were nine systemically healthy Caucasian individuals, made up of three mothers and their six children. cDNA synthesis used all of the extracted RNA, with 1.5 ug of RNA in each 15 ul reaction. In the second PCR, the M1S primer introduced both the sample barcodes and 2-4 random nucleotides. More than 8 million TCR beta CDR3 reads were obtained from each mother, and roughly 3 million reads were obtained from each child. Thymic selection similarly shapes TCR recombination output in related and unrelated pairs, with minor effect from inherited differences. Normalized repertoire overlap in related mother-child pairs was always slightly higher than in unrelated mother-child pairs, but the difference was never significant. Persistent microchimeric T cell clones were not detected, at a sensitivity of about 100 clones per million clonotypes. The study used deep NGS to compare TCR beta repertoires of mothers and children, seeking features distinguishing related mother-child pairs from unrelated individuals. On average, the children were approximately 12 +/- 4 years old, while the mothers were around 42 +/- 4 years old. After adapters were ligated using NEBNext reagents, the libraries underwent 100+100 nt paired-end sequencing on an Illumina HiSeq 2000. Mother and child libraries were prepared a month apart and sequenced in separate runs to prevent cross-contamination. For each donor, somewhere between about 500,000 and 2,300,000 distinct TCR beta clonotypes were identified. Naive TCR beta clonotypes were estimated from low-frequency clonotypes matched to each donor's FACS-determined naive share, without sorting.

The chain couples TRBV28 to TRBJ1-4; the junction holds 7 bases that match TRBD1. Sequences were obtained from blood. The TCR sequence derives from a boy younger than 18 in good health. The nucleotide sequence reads TGTGCCAGCAGTTTACCCGACAGGGCCGCAACTAATGAAAAACTGTTTTTT. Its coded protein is CASSLPDRAATNEKLFF. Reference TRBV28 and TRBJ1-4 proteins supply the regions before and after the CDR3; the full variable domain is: DVKVTQSSRYLVKRTGEKVFLECVQDMDHENMFWYRQDPGLGLRLIYFSYDVKMKEKGDIPEGYSVSREKKERFSLILESASTNQTSMYLCASSLPDRAATNEKLFFGSGTQLSVL.